These 2 T cell receptor beta chains originate from one sample sequenced in a study of PD-1 blockade in classical Hodgkin lymphoma. As for time point: cycle 4 day 1 (C4D1), after more than five weeks of nivolumab. Relapses following autologous stem cell transplantation were seen in all patients, with brentuximab vedotin exposure varying. Clones were sequenced by immunoSEQ multiplex PCR, and TCRdb holds only the in-frame ones, with some missing. Of under 35,000 clones listed, around 74% were seen once; the top ten hold 3.9%. Specimen: peripheral blood mononuclear cells (PBMCs), collected before the fourth cycle of nivolumab. All receptors come from a human donor with classical Hodgkin lymphoma.

The gene calls are TRBV4-3 and TRBJ1-5, with D unresolved. Per germline, CDR1 LGHNA and CDR2 YSLEER. CDR3 length: 13 residues. V lost 5 bases, J lost 5 bases, and 10 bases lay in between. The CDR3 is CASSESRYQPQHF. CDR3 coding DNA: TGCGCCAGCAGCGAGTCGAGGTATCAGCCCCAGCATTTT.

The rearrangement links TRBV7-9 to TRBJ1-1; D is undetermined. Between the trimmed V and J ends, which lost 2 bases and 8 bases, there was a span of 15 bases. Per germline, CDR1 SEHNR and CDR2 FQNEAQ (reference sequence). The CDR3 covers 14 residues. The CDR3 bases are TGTGCCAGCAGCTTATCGGTCCGTTCGCCAGAAGCTTTCTTT. As protein: CASSLSVRSPEAFF. The full variable domain, rest sourced from reference TRBV7-9 and TRBJ1-1, is DTGVSQNPRHKITKRGQNVTFRCDPISEHNRLYWYRQTLGQGPEFLTYFQNEAQLEKSRLLSDRFSAERPKGSFSTLEIQRTEQGDSAMYLCASSLSVRSPEAFFGQGTRLTVV.